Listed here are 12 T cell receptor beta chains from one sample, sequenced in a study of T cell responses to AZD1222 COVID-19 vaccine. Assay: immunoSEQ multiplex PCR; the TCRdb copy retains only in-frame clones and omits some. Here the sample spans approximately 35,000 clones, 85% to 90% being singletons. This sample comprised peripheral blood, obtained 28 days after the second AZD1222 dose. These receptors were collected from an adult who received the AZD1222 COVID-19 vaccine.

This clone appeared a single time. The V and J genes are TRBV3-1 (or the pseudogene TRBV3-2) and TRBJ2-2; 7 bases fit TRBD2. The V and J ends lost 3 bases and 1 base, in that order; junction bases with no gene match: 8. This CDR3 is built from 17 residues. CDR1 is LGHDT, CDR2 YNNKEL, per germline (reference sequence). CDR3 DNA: TGTGCCAGCAGCCAGAACCTAGCGGCCGTGAACACCGGGGAGCTGTTTTTT. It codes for CASSQNLAAVNTGELFF.

CDR3 nucleotides: TGTGCCAGCAGGGGCGACAGCTACGAGCAGTACTTC. It encodes CASRGDSYEQYF. The chain is built from TRBV6-5 and TRBJ2-7; D possibly corresponds to TRBD1 (5 bases). The CDR3 is made up of 12 amino acids. Trimming shortened V by 6 bases and J by 3 bases, and 9 bases separated the two germline ends. Germline CDR1 and CDR2: MNHEY and SVGAGI.

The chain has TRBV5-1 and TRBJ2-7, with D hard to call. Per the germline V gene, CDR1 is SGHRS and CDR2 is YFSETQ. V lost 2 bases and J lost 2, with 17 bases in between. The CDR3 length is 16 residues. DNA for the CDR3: TGCGCCAGCAGCTTATCCGGGCAGAGCGACCCCTACGAGCAGTACTTC. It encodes CASSLSGQSDPYEQYF.

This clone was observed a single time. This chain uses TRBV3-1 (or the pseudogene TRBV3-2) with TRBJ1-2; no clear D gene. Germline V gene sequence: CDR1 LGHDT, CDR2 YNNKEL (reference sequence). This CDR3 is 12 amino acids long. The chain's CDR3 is CIHREANYGYTF. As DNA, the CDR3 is TGTATCCATCGGGAAGCTAACTATGGCTACACCTTC.

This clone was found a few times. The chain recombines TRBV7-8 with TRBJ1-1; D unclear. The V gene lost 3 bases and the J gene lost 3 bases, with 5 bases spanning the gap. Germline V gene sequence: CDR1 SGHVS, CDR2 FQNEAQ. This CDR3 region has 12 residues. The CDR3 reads CASSFSDTEAFF. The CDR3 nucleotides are TGTGCCAGCAGCTTCTCAGACACTGAAGCTTTCTTT.

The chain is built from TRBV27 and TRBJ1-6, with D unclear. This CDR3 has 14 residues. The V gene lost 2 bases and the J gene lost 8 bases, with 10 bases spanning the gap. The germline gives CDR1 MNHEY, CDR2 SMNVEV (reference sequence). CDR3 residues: CASSLGGLDSPLHF. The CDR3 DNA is TGTGCCAGCAGTTTAGGAGGGTTGGATTCACCCCTCCACTTT.

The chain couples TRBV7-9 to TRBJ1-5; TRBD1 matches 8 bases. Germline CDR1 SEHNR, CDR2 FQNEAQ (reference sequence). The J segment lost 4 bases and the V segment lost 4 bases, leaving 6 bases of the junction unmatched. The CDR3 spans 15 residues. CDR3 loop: CASSSSDRGNQPQHF. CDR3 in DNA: TGTGCCAGCAGCTCATCCGACAGGGGTAATCAGCCCCAGCATTTT.

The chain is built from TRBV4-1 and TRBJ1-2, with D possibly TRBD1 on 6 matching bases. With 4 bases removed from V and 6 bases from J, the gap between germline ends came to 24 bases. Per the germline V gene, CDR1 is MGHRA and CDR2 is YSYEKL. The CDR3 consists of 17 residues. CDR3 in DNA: TGCGCCAGCAGCCTCACACGGGCGCGACAGGTCAGAGATGGCTACACCTTC. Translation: CASSLTRARQVRDGYTF.

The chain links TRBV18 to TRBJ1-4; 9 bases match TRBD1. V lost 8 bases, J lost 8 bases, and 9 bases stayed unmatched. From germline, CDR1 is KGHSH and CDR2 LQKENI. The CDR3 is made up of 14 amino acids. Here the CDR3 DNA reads TGTGCCAGCCGATTGGGACAGGGCGGCGAAAAACTGTTTTTT. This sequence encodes CASRLGQGGEKLFF.

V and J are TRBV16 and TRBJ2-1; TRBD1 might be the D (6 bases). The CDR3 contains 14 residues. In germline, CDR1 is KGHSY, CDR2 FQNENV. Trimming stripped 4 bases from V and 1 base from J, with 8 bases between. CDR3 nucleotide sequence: TGTGCCAGCAGCCGTCAGGGGTCCTACAATGAGCAGTTCTTC. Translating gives CASSRQGSYNEQFF. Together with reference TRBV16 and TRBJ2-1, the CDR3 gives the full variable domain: GEEVAQTPKHLVRGEGQKAKLYCAPIKGHSYVFWYQQVLKNEFKFLISFQNENVFDETGMPKERFSAKCLPNSPCSLEIQATKLEDSAVYFCASSRQGSYNEQFFGPGTRLTVL.

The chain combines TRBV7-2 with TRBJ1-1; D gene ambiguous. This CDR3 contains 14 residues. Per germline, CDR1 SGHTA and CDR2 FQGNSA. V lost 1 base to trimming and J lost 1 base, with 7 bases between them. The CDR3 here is CASSLGPANTEAFF. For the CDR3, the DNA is TGTGCCAGCAGCTTAGGGCCGGCGAACACTGAAGCTTTCTTT.

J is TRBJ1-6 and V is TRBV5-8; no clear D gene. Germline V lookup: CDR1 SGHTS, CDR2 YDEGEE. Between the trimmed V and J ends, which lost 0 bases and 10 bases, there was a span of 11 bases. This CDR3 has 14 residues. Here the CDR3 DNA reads TGTGCCAGCAGCTTGGAAAGGGCCTCGTCACCCCTCCACTTT. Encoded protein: CASSLERASSPLHF.